The T cell receptor (beta chain) described here comes from a study of shared clonotypes between healthy human individuals. About the research overall: With ages of 18 to 49, the donors were a couple of women and three men. Points from the study as a whole: Against clonotypes common to all four donors, non-shared ones had lower generation probabilities.

With regard to this clone: The antigen is not known.

Produced via immunoSEQ multiplex PCR; TCRdb's table is partial and in-frame only. Here the sample spans approximately 1.9 million clones, 90% to 95% being singletons. This CDR3 is built from 17 residues. Germline loops: CDR1 ENHRY, CDR2 SYGVKD. Germline trimming cut 6 bases from V and 2 bases from J; bases unmatched to any gene: 9. Naive CD8 cells comprised CD45RO-negative, CCR7-positively selected cells, excluding terminally differentiated effector memory CD45RA+ cells. Input material: naive CD8+ T cells from PBMCs. This chain uses TRBV10-3 with TRBJ2-6, with 8 bases aligning to TRBD2. The clonotype comes from a man aged 18 to 30 in good health. Some clones in this sample may be carry-over from other donors' samples. CDR3 DNA sequence: TGTGCCATCAGCGGCTTAGCGGGAAGGGCTGGGGCCAACGTCCTGACTTTC. Its protein is CAISGLAGRAGANVLTF.